A single sample is the source of the 3 T cell receptor beta chains below, sequenced in a study of human T cells and chemical hapten exposure (dated by TCRdb to the early 2020s). The library relied on RACE. Sequencing used a NextSeq 500. TCRdb handled the public reads itself, with Q25 trimming in fastp and clone calling in MiXCR, and kept productive beta chains. Every entry covers one CDR3 protein and lists the most common genes and DNA from its rows. Recorded for this sample are a few hundred thousand distinct CDR3 sequences; roughly 6% of them occurred a single time. Together, the top ten hold under 7% of the sample. The sample's time point label, decoded: patch test 2, 6 weeks after DPC sensitization. The sample's treatment or condition label, in plain terms: therapeutic diphenylcyclopropenone sensitization with weekly scalp DPC. Material: whole blood, obtained in connection with sensitization to the hapten diphenylcyclopropenone (DPC). These receptors originate from a woman in her late teens or twenties with alopecia areata. Some clones in this sample may be carry-over from other donors' samples.

The table lists this clonotype with a few counts. The J gene is TRBJ2-1, the V gene TRBV7-9; perhaps TRBD1 as D (5 bases). Germline lookup yields CDR1 SEHNR and CDR2 FQNEAQ (reference sequence). The germline V and J ends were trimmed by 2 bases and 9 bases, with 14 bases remaining between them. The CDR3 covers 14 residues. The CDR3 DNA follows: TGTGCCAGCAGCTTAATCCCCCAAAGGGGTGAGCAGTTCTTC. Residues: CASSLIPQRGEQFF.

CDR3 in amino acids: CATSARPRETQYF. The CDR3 DNA reads as TGTGCCACCAGTGCCCGGCCGCGAGAGACCCAGTACTTC. The gene calls are TRBV24-1 and TRBJ2-5; D is ambiguous. Trimming took off 5 bases at V and 4 bases at J, with 10 bases between the two ends. Germline V CDR1 and CDR2: KGHDR, SFDVKD. The CDR3 runs 13 residues.

The chain has TRBV13 and TRBJ2-3; the D is unclear. Trimming cost V 5 bases and J 4 bases, with 7 bases left between them. Germline V gene sequence: CDR1 PRHDT, CDR2 FYEKMQ (reference sequence). This CDR3 contains 12 residues. The CDR3 region is CASSPLPDTQYF. The CDR3, as DNA: TGTGCCAGCAGCCCCCTTCCAGATACGCAGTATTTT.